One sample yielded the 5 T cell receptor beta chains listed below, sequenced in a study of shared clonotypes between healthy human individuals. Clones were read by immunoSEQ multiplex PCR, and TCRdb kept only the in-frame ones, dropping some. The sample includes roughly 500,000 clones, 75% to 85% seen only once; the top ten take around 13%. The source material was PBMCs. The receptors were gathered from a woman in her forties in good health. Some clones in this sample may be carry-over from other donors' samples.

The chain carries TRBV7-2 and TRBJ1-4; D is unclear. Trimming cost V 2 bases and J 8 bases, with 9 bases left between them. Germline V gives CDR1 SGHTA, CDR2 FQGNSA. This CDR3 is 13 amino acids long. CDR3 loop: CASSLRAQEKLFF. DNA for the CDR3: TGTGCCAGCAGCTTACGGGCCCAGGAAAAACTGTTTTTT.

This clone was observed a few times. The chain has TRBV7-2 and TRBJ1-2; 8 positions agree with TRBD1. The CDR3 contains 14 residues. V lost 5 bases and J lost 8; bases outside the gene matches: 10. Germline lookup yields CDR1 SGHTA and CDR2 FQGNSA. The CDR3: CASSPDRGGGGYTF. The CDR3 DNA reads as TGTGCCAGCAGCCCCGACAGGGGAGGAGGAGGCTACACCTTC.

The V call is TRBV11-2, the J call TRBJ2-7, with 10 bases identical to TRBD1. The J segment lost 6 bases and the V segment lost 4 bases, leaving 9 bases of the junction unmatched. The CDR3 sequence is 15 residues long. The V gene's germline CDR1 is SGHAT and CDR2 FQNNGV. The CDR3 here is CASSWRPGQGSEQYF. The CDR3 DNA is TGTGCCAGCAGCTGGAGACCGGGACAGGGGTCCGAGCAGTACTTC.

CDR3: CASSPKAGDHGYTF. In DNA form, the CDR3 reads TGTGCCAGCAGTCCCAAGGCCGGAGACCATGGCTACACCTTC. V is TRBV7-6 and J is TRBJ1-2; unclear D gene. CDR3 length equals 14 residues. Trimming took 6 bases from V and 6 from J, leaving 17 bases between them. Germline CDR1 is SGHVS and CDR2 is FNYEAQ.

The rearrangement joins TRBV10-3 to TRBJ2-3, with 9 bases identical to TRBD2. V shed 10 bases and J 6 bases; nucleotides not matched to a gene: 11. Germline V gene sequence: CDR1 ENHRY, CDR2 SYGVKD. The CDR3 runs 14 residues. CDR3 nucleotide sequence: TGTGCCACCCAGCTGGCGGGGGGGATGGATACGCAGTATTTT. This sequence encodes CATQLAGGMDTQYF.